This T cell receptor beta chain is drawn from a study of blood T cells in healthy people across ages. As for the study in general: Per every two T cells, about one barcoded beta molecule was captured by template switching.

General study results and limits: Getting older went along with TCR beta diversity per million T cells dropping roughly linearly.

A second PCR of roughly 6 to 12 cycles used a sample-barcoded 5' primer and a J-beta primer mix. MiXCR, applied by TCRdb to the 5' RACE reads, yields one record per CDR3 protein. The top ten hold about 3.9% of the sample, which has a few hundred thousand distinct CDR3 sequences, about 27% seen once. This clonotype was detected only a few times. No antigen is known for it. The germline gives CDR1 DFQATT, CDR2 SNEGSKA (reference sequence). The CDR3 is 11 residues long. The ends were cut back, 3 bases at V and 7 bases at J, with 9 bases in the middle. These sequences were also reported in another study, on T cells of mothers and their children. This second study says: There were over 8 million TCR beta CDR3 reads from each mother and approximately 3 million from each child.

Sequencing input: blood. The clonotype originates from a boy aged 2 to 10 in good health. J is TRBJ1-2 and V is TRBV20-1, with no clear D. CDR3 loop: CSASRRSGYTF. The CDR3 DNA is TGCAGTGCTAGTCGCCGGTCTGGCTACACCTTC.